The 2 T cell receptor beta chains presented below share a single source sample, sequenced in a study of glioma-infiltrating T cells after dendritic cell vaccination. TCRdb's table, derived via immunoSEQ multiplex PCR, lists solely in-frame clones and lacks some. The profile shows approximately 62,000 clones, about nine tenths of them singletons. Time point here: after dendritic cell vaccination, including at tumor progression/relapse. Sequencing used blood, obtained after dendritic cell vaccination. These receptors came from a human donor with glioblastoma.

V gene TRBV12-5 combines with J gene TRBJ1-2; no firm D call. The V gene's germline CDR1 is LGHNT and CDR2 FRNRAP. V gave up 2 bases and J gave up 4 bases, with 8 bases separating them. This CDR3 spans 13 amino acids. CDR3 DNA sequence: TGTGCTAGTGGTTTGCCCCCCGGCTATGGCTACACCTTC. It translates to CASGLPPGYGYTF.

The rearrangement uses TRBV5-4 and TRBJ1-4, with TRBD1 identical over 9 bases. The junction had 4 bases not matched to a gene; V was cut back by 4 bases and J by 6 bases. The length of the CDR3 is 14 residues. The germline CDR1 and CDR2 sequences are SGHNT and YYREEE (reference sequence). CDR3 in amino acids: CASSPRQGDEKLFF. DNA of the CDR3: TGTGCCAGCAGCCCACGACAGGGGGATGAAAAACTGTTTTTT.